What follows is one T cell receptor (beta chain) and its context. Its antigen is still unknown. Base qualities are not provided; no much larger clone lies one nucleotide away. The data stem from a study of blood T cell repertoires in COVID-19 (dated by TCRdb to about 2020). Notes on the research overall: Samples covering the acute and convalescent phases of COVID-19 were provided by collaborators in the United States, Italy and Spain. Where available, HLA class I and class II types were taken from metadata supplied by the sample provider and were not determined by assay-based typing. The material from the prospective study consisted of cDNA or gDNA derived from T cells, B-cell-depleted T cells, or PBMCs. Nearly every sample came with metadata listing a de-identified subject ID, COVID-19 status, age in years and sex. The samples were drawn from the first 160 participants of the ongoing ImmuneRACE study and from under 1,500 subjects provided by 6 global collaborators. The repertoires were made available in a free public database intended to serve as a resource for research on the immune response to SARS-CoV-2. Subjects who had been exposed to COVID-19, were actively infected with it, or had recovered from it provided the deeply sampled blood TCRbeta repertoires that made up the dataset.

The paper as a whole reports these results and caveats: The amount of clinical and demographic metadata varied by source and participant and was provided uncurated.

The immunoSEQ Assay, a bias-controlled multiplex PCR, was used to amplify TCRbeta CDR3 regions from genomic DNA. In the authors' own workflow: The number of nucleated cells in each sample was estimated from the amplification of reference gene primers within the assay. Sequence reads were collapsed and filtered to measure the absolute abundance of every unique TCRbeta CDR3 rearrangement. For each sample, productive Simpson clonality was calculated as the square root of Simpson's diversity index over productive rearrangements. What TCRdb holds here is the immuneACCESS table cut down to in-frame rearrangements. Part of the clones is not present; checked against another copy, under half of the missing clones reflect an unresolved V gene, and the others are unexplained. V, J and clone size are those of that table, while D and trimming were read from the DNA. The sample data list roughly 290,000 clones, and around 87% of these were observed just once. Approximately 8.1% of the sample lies in the top ten.

Samples from volunteer blood donors who had recovered from COVID-19 were contributed by a second Seattle source. Each collaborating institution followed its own protocols to collect whole blood in K2EDTA tubes. For TCRbeta analysis, collaborators shipped samples in one of three forms: frozen whole blood, isolated PBMCs, or DNA extracted from either of those sample types. Relative to germline, V is missing 2 bases and J is missing 7 bases, with 6 bases of the junction outside any gene match. The cysteine opens and the phenylalanine closes a CDR3 of 15 amino acids. This entry keeps only the CDR3 DNA: 45 bases, framed from base 1. The germline V gene (reference sequence) specifies MNHNY as CDR1 and SVGAGI as CDR2.

Source material: peripheral blood. The clonotype originates from a woman aged 45-65 years who had recovered from COVID-19. The chain was built from TRBV6-6 and TRBJ2-1, and 9 junctional nucleotides match TRBD2. DNA sequence: TGTGCCAGCAGTTACGGCCAGCGGGAGGCTAATGAGCAGTTCTTC. Translated, it reads CASSYGQREANEQFF.